The 32 T cell receptor beta chains in this list originate from one sample, sequenced in a study of cytomegalovirus exposure and HLA in healthy donors listed by TCRdb under 2017. The library relied on the immunoSEQ multiplex PCR assay. A mixture of 60 forward primers for TCR Vbeta segments and 13 reverse primers for TCR Jbeta segments was used in the multiplex PCR. Imported from immuneACCESS, the table was reduced by TCRdb to in-frame sequences with V and J called. These copies leave out some clones; in studies compared against another copy, an unresolved V gene accounts for under half, and the cause of the remainder is not known. Counted in this sample were around 150,000 clones; more than 75% of them appeared once. The ten largest clonotypes hold approximately 15% of the sample. The sequenced material came from PBMCs. The receptors were sampled from a woman in her forties in good health and CMV-seronegative.

J is TRBJ2-3 and V is TRBV7-3; perhaps TRBD2 as D (5 bases). The CDR3 runs to 14 residues. Germline V lookup: CDR1 SGHTA, CDR2 FQGTGA. The germline V and J ends were trimmed by 3 bases and 2 bases, with 9 bases remaining between them. CDR3 DNA: TGTGCCAGCAGCTTGGAGACTAACACAGATACGCAGTATTTT. Protein product: CASSLETNTDTQYF. The complete variable domain, with remaining parts taken from reference TRBV7-3 and TRBJ2-3, reads GAGVSQTPSNKVTEKGKYVELRCDPISGHTALYWYRQSLGQGPEFLIYFQGTGAADDSGLPNDRFFAVRPEGSVSTLKIQRTERGDSAVYLCASSLETNTDTQYFGPGTRLTVL.

The CDR3 DNA reads TGTGCCAGCAGCCCCCGGGCGGGACAGGGAAATGGAAACACCATATATTTT. Its translation is CASSPRAGQGNGNTIYF. This chain links TRBV4-2 with TRBJ1-3, with 9 bases that match TRBD1. The CDR3 spans 17 residues. The germline CDR1 and CDR2 sequences are LGHNA and YNFKEQ. After removal of 4 bases from V and 3 bases from J, the junction contained 10 bases not matched to a gene.

This chain links TRBV28 with TRBJ2-1, with D unclear. Germline V CDR1 and CDR2: MDHEN, SYDVKM. Trimming pared 1 base from V and 7 bases from J, leaving 2 bases between. This CDR3 has 11 amino acids. The CDR3 loop is CASSLSNEQFF. CDR3 nucleotides: TGTGCCAGCAGTTTATCGAATGAGCAGTTCTTC.

Written as DNA, the CDR3 is TGTGCCAGCAGCCAACTTGGACTAGCGGGGGGAGAGACCCAGTACTTC. Translated, it gives CASSQLGLAGGETQYF. This chain uses TRBV4-2 with TRBJ2-5; TRBD2 matches 14 bases. The V gene end was trimmed by 2 bases and the J gene end by 4 bases; junction bases not matched to a gene: 3. Germline CDR1 LGHNA, CDR2 YNFKEQ. CDR3 length: 16 residues.

The chain joins TRBV7-2 to TRBJ2-5; TRBD2 agrees at 11 bases. Trimming removed 3 bases from V and 2 bases from J; junction bases left unmatched: 2. Germline loops: CDR1 SGHTA, CDR2 FQGNSA. This CDR3 spans 15 amino acids. CDR3 DNA sequence: TGTGCCAGCAGCTTCACTAGCGGGGGACAAGAGACCCAGTACTTC. It specifies CASSFTSGGQETQYF.

The chain links TRBV7-8 to TRBJ1-1; D unresolved. Looked up from germline, CDR1 is SGHVS and CDR2 is FQNEAQ. Trimming pared 0 bases from V and 0 bases from J, leaving 5 bases between. This CDR3 contains 14 residues. The CDR3 DNA follows: TGTGCCAGCAGCTTAGCCAGTTTGAACACTGAAGCTTTCTTT. It specifies CASSLASLNTEAFF.

V usage is TRBV7-9 and J usage is TRBJ1-1; D is ambiguous. In germline, CDR1 is SEHNR, CDR2 FQNEAQ (reference sequence). Trimming cost V 4 bases and J 0 bases, with 12 bases left between them. This CDR3 has 15 amino acids. The CDR3 region is CASSSLRGLNTEAFF. The CDR3 DNA sequence: TGTGCCAGCAGCTCCCTACGCGGGCTGAACACTGAAGCTTTCTTT.

The V and J genes are TRBV28 and TRBJ2-7; 7 bases map to TRBD2. V trimming: 6 bases; J trimming: 5 bases; junction bases outside the gene matches: 4. The CDR3 is made up of 12 amino acids. Germline loops: CDR1 MDHEN, CDR2 SYDVKM. The CDR3 DNA reads TGTGCCAGCAGCGGACTAGGCGACGAGCAGTACTTC. Protein: CASSGLGDEQYF.

V and J are TRBV11-3 and TRBJ2-3; perhaps TRBD1 as D (6 bases). This CDR3 is built from 17 residues. Germline V CDR1 and CDR2: SGHNT, YENEEA. The V end was cut by 1 base, the J end by 4 bases, with 18 bases between. For the CDR3, the DNA is TGTGCCAGCAGCTTAGTACTTTTTGAGACAGGCCCAGATACGCAGTATTTT. It yields the protein CASSLVLFETGPDTQYF.

As concerns this clone: Sequence at one end of the junction differs from germline and may be a read error. This chain connects TRBV7-9 to TRBJ1-2; the D is unclear. CDR3 length: 14 residues. The V gene's germline CDR1 is SEHNR and CDR2 FQNEAQ (reference sequence). The CDR3 reads CSSSLTVGSYGYTF. The CDR3 bases are TGTTCCAGCAGCTTAACAGTTGGCAGCTATGGCTACACCTTC.

To note about this clone: One junction end does not reproduce the germline sequence, and a read error may be involved. This sequence joins TRBV5-5 and TRBJ2-6, with D perhaps TRBD2 (6 bases). The CDR3 totals 18 residues. Germline CDR1 reads SGHKS; CDR2 reads YYEKEE (reference sequence). The CDR3 reads CASSLTGGATSGANGLTF. The DNA of the CDR3 is TGTGCCAGCAGCTTAACAGGAGGGGCCACTTCTGGGGCCAACGGCCTGACTTTC.

The chain recombines TRBV2 with TRBJ2-1; the D gene is possibly TRBD2 (7 bases). Trimming removed 7 bases at V and 9 bases at J, with 13 bases between. This CDR3 has 12 amino acids. CDR1 and CDR2 from the germline V gene are SNHLY and FYNNEI. The CDR3 is CASTTGTIEQFF. CDR3 nucleotides: TGTGCCAGCACAACAGGGACTATTGAGCAGTTCTTC.

The rearrangement joins TRBV5-1 to TRBJ1-5; unclear D gene. The V and J ends lost 4 bases and 2 bases respectively, with 13 bases between them. Germline-derived CDR1 and CDR2 are SGHRS and YFSETQ. This CDR3 spans 15 amino acids. The CDR3 protein is CASSEGSGRNQPQHF. CDR3 nucleotide sequence: TGCGCCAGCAGCGAGGGATCAGGACGCAATCAGCCCCAGCATTTT.

This clone was found a few times. The gene calls are TRBV6-6 and TRBJ2-1; tentatively, D is TRBD1 (7 bases). This CDR3 has 15 amino acids. Germline assignment: CDR1 MNHNY and CDR2 SVGAGI (reference sequence). Trimming took 2 bases from V and 10 from J, leaving 18 bases between them. CDR3 DNA: TGTGCCAGCAGTTACCTCGGGGGCTCAGGGGGGGAGCAGTTCTTC. Protein product: CASSYLGGSGGEQFF.

This clone turned up a few times. The chain couples TRBV5-1 to TRBJ2-2; a weak D match, TRBD1 (5 bases). V was cut by 4 bases and J by 10 bases, with 17 bases left in between. CDR1 SGHRS and CDR2 YFSETQ come from the germline V gene. This CDR3 comprises 14 residues. CDR3 nucleotides: TGCGCCAGCAGCCTGACAGAATCGCCTGCGGAGCTGTTTTTT. Residues: CASSLTESPAELFF.

This chain connects TRBV18 to TRBJ2-7; 7 bases are shared with TRBD2. Germline V gene data show CDR1 as KGHSH and CDR2 as LQKENI. J gave up 1 base and V 6 bases, and 9 bases lay outside the gene matches. The CDR3 runs 15 residues. CDR3 sequence: CASSLGLELSYEQYF. CDR3 DNA: TGTGCCAGCTCCCTCGGACTAGAATTGTCCTACGAGCAGTACTTC. Variable domain in full (rest from reference TRBV18 and TRBJ2-7): NAGVMQNPRHLVRRRGQEARLRCSPMKGHSHVYWYRQLPEEGLKFMVYLQKENIIDESGMPKERFSAEFPKEGPSILRIQQVVRGDSAAYFCASSLGLELSYEQYFGPGTRLTVT.

In DNA, the CDR3 is TGCGCCAGCAGCCAAGGTCTTATAGGACAGTATGGCTACACCTTC. Its protein product is CASSQGLIGQYGYTF. V usage is TRBV4-3 and J usage is TRBJ1-2; D may be TRBD1 (6 bases). With 1 base removed from V and 5 bases from J, the gap between germline ends came to 14 bases. Germline V gene sequence: CDR1 LGHNA, CDR2 YSLEER. The CDR3 runs 15 residues.

The chain recombines TRBV18 with TRBJ2-2; weak D call: TRBD2 (5 bases). The CDR3 totals 15 residues. Germline V gene sequence: CDR1 KGHSH, CDR2 LQKENI. V lost 2 bases and J 2 bases, leaving 9 bases between the germline ends. This chain's CDR3 is CASSPGRVNTGELFF. CDR3 sequence (DNA): TGTGCCAGCTCACCAGGGCGGGTTAACACCGGGGAGCTGTTTTTT.

The gene calls are TRBV13 and TRBJ2-1, with 15 bases fitting TRBD2. The CDR3 has 16 residues. V was pared by 5 bases and J by 9 bases, with 8 bases of the junction left unmatched. CDR1 is PRHDT, CDR2 FYEKMQ, per germline (reference sequence). CDR3 protein: CASSTRTSGRGGEQFF. The DNA for the CDR3 is TGTGCCAGCAGCACAAGGACTAGCGGGAGGGGCGGTGAGCAGTTCTTC. Full variable domain (outside the CDR3, taken from reference TRBV13 and TRBJ2-1): AAGVIQSPRHLIKEKRETATLKCYPIPRHDTVYWYQQGPGQDPQFLISFYEKMQSDKGSIPDRFSAQQFSDYHSELNMSSLELGDSALYFCASSTRTSGRGGEQFFGPGTRLTVL.

The chain couples TRBV5-1 to TRBJ2-1; 12 nucleotides agree with TRBD2. CDR3 length: 16 residues. Germline CDR1 is SGHRS and CDR2 is YFSETQ. J gave up 1 base and V 3 bases, and 2 bases lay outside the gene matches. The CDR3 here is CASSSTSGGSYNEQFF. The DNA for the CDR3 is TGCGCCAGCAGCTCGACTAGCGGGGGTTCCTACAATGAGCAGTTCTTC.

In this sample, this clone turned up a few times. V gene TRBV6-1 combines with J gene TRBJ1-4; tentatively, D is TRBD1 (6 bases). The germline CDR1 and CDR2 sequences are MNHNS and SASEGT. The V and J ends lost 2 bases and 7 bases respectively, with 14 bases between them. The CDR3 is made up of 15 amino acids. CDR3 amino acids: CASSESAGAGEKLFF. CDR3 DNA: TGTGCCAGCAGTGAAAGTGCAGGGGCGGGTGAAAAACTGTTTTTT.

The chain has TRBV6-5 and TRBJ2-7, with 7 nucleotides matching TRBD1. Germline V gene sequence: CDR1 MNHEY, CDR2 SVGAGI. The CDR3 totals 14 residues. Trimming cost V 6 bases and J 5 bases; bases outside gene matches: 10. In nucleotides, the CDR3 is TGTGCCAGCAGAAAGACAGGGTGGGTAGACGAGCAGTACTTC. Translating it yields CASRKTGWVDEQYF.

This chain joins TRBV6-6 and TRBJ2-1; 8 positions agree with TRBD2. V lost 7 bases, J lost 7 bases, and 15 bases stayed unmatched. Germline CDR1 and CDR2: MNHNY and SVGAGI (reference sequence). The CDR3 extends over 16 amino acids. In nucleotides, the CDR3 is TGTGCCAGCATCAGCGGGGGCGGTTGGTTAGGTAATGAGCAGTTCTTC. Its protein product is CASISGGGWLGNEQFF.

This clone occurred a few times. V gene TRBV11-3 combines with J gene TRBJ1-2, with a possible D match to TRBD1 (5 bases). The germline V gene encodes CDR1 SGHNT and CDR2 YENEEA. Trimming shortened V by 3 bases and J by 8 bases, and 10 bases separated the two germline ends. This CDR3 has 12 residues. CDR3 residues: CASSFGAVGYTF. The CDR3 nucleotides read TGTGCCAGCAGCTTTGGGGCAGTAGGCTACACCTTC.

DNA for the CDR3: TGTGCCAGCAGCACTAGCGGCACAGATACGCAGTATTTT. As protein: CASSTSGTDTQYF. The chain employs TRBV2 and TRBJ2-3, with 7 positions matching TRBD2. The V gene end was trimmed by 6 bases and the J gene end by 1 base; junction bases not matched to a gene: 1. The CDR3 covers 13 residues. Germline CDR1 is SNHLY and CDR2 is FYNNEI.

This clone was picked up one time. The CDR3, as DNA: TGTGCCAGTAGTTCCTCTAGCGCTCGGGGCACCGGGGAGCTGTTTTTT. Translation gives CASSSSSARGTGELFF. The rearrangement joins TRBV19 to TRBJ2-2; TRBD2 is a possible D gene (6 bases). V lost 5 bases and J lost 4, with 17 bases in between. Germline assignment: CDR1 LNHDA and CDR2 SQIVND (reference sequence). CDR3 length: 16 residues.

This clone was recorded a few times. The gene calls are TRBV11-3 and TRBJ2-1, with D possibly being TRBD1 (5 bases). The CDR3 covers 13 residues. V was shortened by 3 bases and J by 9 bases, with 12 bases between the two germline ends. CDR1 and CDR2 (germline): SGHNT, YENEEA. The CDR3 coding sequence is TGTGCCAGCAGCTTGGGGCCGGACCCTGAGCAGTTCTTC. It specifies CASSLGPDPEQFF.

The chain recombines TRBV19 with TRBJ1-1, with D tentatively TRBD1 (5 bases). The CDR3 is 14 amino acids. Germline lookup yields CDR1 LNHDA and CDR2 SQIVND (reference sequence). The V and J ends lost 6 bases and 3 bases respectively, with 14 bases between them. This CDR3 is CASSTDSWDTEAFF. CDR3 nucleotide sequence: TGTGCCAGTAGCACCGACAGCTGGGACACTGAAGCTTTCTTT.

The rearrangement uses TRBV19 and TRBJ2-1, with unresolved D. CDR3 length: 13 amino acids. Per germline, CDR1 LNHDA and CDR2 SQIVND (reference sequence). The V end was cut by 5 bases, the J end by 4 bases, with 9 bases between. CDR3 sequence (DNA): TGTGCCAGTAGTGTACAGAAATACAATGAGCAGTTCTTC. Encoded protein: CASSVQKYNEQFF.

This clone has just one count. The rearrangement joins TRBV9 to TRBJ2-1; 8 nucleotides match TRBD2. After removal of 4 bases from V and 0 bases from J, the junction contained 6 bases not matched to a gene. The germline V gene encodes CDR1 SGDLS and CDR2 YYNGEE. This CDR3 is 16 amino acids long. CDR3 DNA: TGTGCCAGCAGCTTTCTTAGCGGGGACTCCTACAATGAGCAGTTCTTC. This gives the protein CASSFLSGDSYNEQFF.

The count of this clone is one. This chain uses TRBV6-6 with TRBJ2-5; 8 bases match TRBD1. The J call is in doubt because the DNA end fits TRBJ2-7 better. CDR3 length equals 16 residues. CDR1 and CDR2 from the germline V gene are MNHNY and SVGAGI (reference sequence). The CDR3 region has the DNA TGTGCCAGCAGAAATACGGACAGGGTAGATTTTGGCGAGCAGTACTTC. Translating gives CASRNTDRVDFGEQYF.

The rearrangement links TRBV2 to TRBJ1-5; D is perhaps TRBD1 (5 bases). Germline V gene sequence: CDR1 SNHLY, CDR2 FYNNEI. Trimming removed 7 bases at V and 2 bases at J, with 15 bases between. This CDR3 contains 15 residues. The CDR3 DNA sequence: TGTGCCAGCAAAACGGACAAGGTACGCAATCAGCCCCAGCATTTT. It codes for CASKTDKVRNQPQHF.